A single sample gave rise to the 17 T cell receptor beta chains below, sequenced in a study of T cell responses to AZD1222 COVID-19 vaccine. Clones were sequenced by immunoSEQ multiplex PCR, and TCRdb holds only the in-frame ones, with some missing. The repertoire holds around 120,000 clones, with around 89% as singletons. Sequences were derived from peripheral blood, sampled on day 0 of MenACWY control vaccination. Every receptor here comes from an adult in good health.

The rearrangement joins TRBV10-2 to TRBJ2-1; the match to TRBD2 covers 7 bases. With V trimmed by 7 bases and J by 8 bases, 14 bases remained unmatched. The CDR3 is made up of 15 amino acids. Germline V gene lookup returns CDR1 WSHSY and CDR2 SAAADI. CDR3 bases: TGCGCCAGCACCCCTTGGGGGGAGGGCCGGGATGAGCAGTTCTTC. This sequence encodes CASTPWGEGRDEQFF.

The chain uses TRBV19 and TRBJ1-1; 10 positions match TRBD1. This CDR3 has 15 residues. V lost 7 bases, J lost 5 bases, and 10 bases stayed unmatched. Germline V gene data show CDR1 as LNHDA and CDR2 as SQIVND (reference sequence). CDR3 sequence (DNA): TGTGCCAGTACCGATACCGGGACAGGGGAGACTGAAGCTTTCTTT. It codes for CASTDTGTGETEAFF.

This clone was picked up one time. The chain employs TRBV6-5 and TRBJ1-2; 9 bases agree with TRBD1. This CDR3 has 14 residues. The germline V gene has CDR1 MNHEY and CDR2 SVGAGI. Unmatched junction bases numbered 4, after V lost 7 bases and J lost 1 base. The DNA for the CDR3 is TGTGCCAGCACCGAGACAGGGGGTAACTATGGCTACACCTTC. Its protein is CASTETGGNYGYTF.

The genes are TRBV23-1 and TRBJ2-6; D might be TRBD1 (5 bases). TRBV23-1 is an ORF, with its function uncertain. The CDR3 consists of 21 residues. The V and J ends lost 3 bases and 0 bases respectively, with 24 bases between them. CDR3 amino acids: CASSHPRTPRTQGSGANVLTF. Here the CDR3 DNA reads TGCGCCAGCAGTCACCCCAGGACGCCCCGTACTCAGGGCTCTGGGGCCAACGTCCTGACTTTC.

The chain uses TRBV9 and TRBJ1-2; possibly TRBD1 for D (6 bases). Trimming shortened V by 3 bases and J by 7 bases, and 16 bases separated the two germline ends. In germline, CDR1 is SGDLS, CDR2 YYNGEE. CDR3 length: 14 amino acids. CDR3 region: CASSEQGTLSGYTF. The CDR3 DNA follows: TGTGCCAGCAGCGAACAGGGTACTCTGAGTGGCTACACCTTC.

The chain employs TRBV9 and TRBJ2-1, with 8 positions matching TRBD2. Germline values: CDR1 SGDLS, CDR2 YYNGEE. The J segment lost 3 bases and the V segment lost 0 bases, leaving 5 bases of the junction unmatched. CDR3 length: 16 residues. CDR3 nucleotide sequence: TGTGCCAGCAGCGTAGGAACCAGCGGGAGCTACAATGAGCAGTTCTTC. Protein sequence: CASSVGTSGSYNEQFF.

The chain couples TRBV13 to TRBJ2-5; TRBD2 matches 12 bases. V trimming: 1 base; J trimming: 5 bases; junction bases outside the gene matches: 11. Germline CDR1 PRHDT, CDR2 FYEKMQ (reference sequence). This CDR3 is 18 amino acids long. CDR3 residues: CASSLEGELAGGQETQYF. The CDR3 DNA reads TGTGCCAGCAGCTTAGAAGGAGAACTAGCGGGAGGTCAGGAGACCCAGTACTTC.

The J gene is TRBJ1-1, the V gene TRBV7-9; the match to TRBD1 covers 8 bases. Germline lookup yields CDR1 SEHNR and CDR2 FQNEAQ (reference sequence). The CDR3 is 17 residues long. Trimming removed 5 bases from V and 5 bases from J; junction bases left unmatched: 16. The CDR3 nucleotides read TGTGCCAGCAGCCTAACCCCAGGACAGGGCCTAAGGACTGAAGCTTTCTTT. Protein sequence: CASSLTPGQGLRTEAFF.

V usage is TRBV9 and J usage is TRBJ1-4; perhaps TRBD1 as D (5 bases). CDR1 and CDR2 from the germline V gene are SGDLS and YYNGEE. There are 16 residues in the CDR3. Deletions cut 4 bases from V and 3 bases from J, with 16 bases between. The CDR3 here is CASSSPAGGANEKLFF. CDR3 nucleotide sequence: TGTGCCAGCAGCTCTCCAGCTGGGGGAGCTAATGAAAAACTGTTTTTT.

The V call is TRBV12-3 or TRBV12-4, the J call TRBJ1-2, with D possibly matching TRBD1 (5 bases). Trimming cost V 2 bases and J 4 bases, with 8 bases left between them. This CDR3 has 13 amino acids. The CDR3 region has the DNA TGTGCCAGCAGTTTACCCAGGGCCTATGGCTACACCTTC. Its protein is CASSLPRAYGYTF.

This chain connects TRBV7-3 to TRBJ2-7; D is uncertain. V lost 2 bases and J lost 2, with 10 bases in between. CDR1 is SGHTA and CDR2 is FQGTGA in the germline V gene. CDR3 length: 14 amino acids. The CDR3 DNA reads TGTGCCAGCAGCTTATTTGCTAGTACCTACGAGCAGTACTTC. It is translated as CASSLFASTYEQYF.

The chain has TRBV4-1 and TRBJ2-7, with a weak D call TRBD1 (5 bases). The CDR3 covers 15 residues. V dropped 1 base and J dropped 2 bases, with 12 bases sitting between them. CDR1 is MGHRA and CDR2 is YSYEKL in the germline V gene. CDR3 sequence reads: CASSQVSRVAYEQYF. CDR3 nucleotide sequence: TGCGCCAGCAGCCAAGTTAGCAGGGTCGCCTACGAGCAGTACTTC.

The chain combines TRBV5-1 with TRBJ1-1, with TRBD1 matching 7 bases. V was clipped by 3 bases and J by 1 base; unmatched bases: 3. The CDR3 consists of 14 residues. Germline CDR1 and CDR2: SGHRS and YFSETQ. The CDR3, as DNA: TGCGCCAGCAGCTCCGGGACAGCGAACACTGAAGCTTTCTTT. Translating it yields CASSSGTANTEAFF.

The chain has TRBV12-5 and TRBJ2-1; D is ambiguous. CDR3 size: 13 residues. Germline CDR1 reads LGHNT; CDR2 reads FRNRAP. Trimming pared 0 bases from V and 8 bases from J, leaving 8 bases between. The CDR3 nucleotides are TGTGCTAGTGGTTTGGTACTAAGGGATGAGCAGTTCTTC. It encodes CASGLVLRDEQFF.

The chain carries TRBV30 and TRBJ1-2; 7 bases line up with TRBD1. Germline lookup yields CDR1 GTSNPN and CDR2 SVGIG (reference sequence). After removal of 4 bases from V and 6 bases from J, the junction contained 5 bases not matched to a gene. This CDR3 has 12 amino acids. The CDR3 is CAWNQGGHGYTF. For the CDR3, the DNA is TGTGCCTGGAACCAAGGGGGCCATGGCTACACCTTC.

This clone came up once. The chain carries TRBV5-1 and TRBJ1-1, with TRBD1 identical over 7 bases. Unmatched junction bases numbered 12, after V lost 2 bases and J lost 11 bases. The CDR3 consists of 14 residues. The germline V gene encodes CDR1 SGHRS and CDR2 YFSETQ. Written as DNA, the CDR3 is TGCGCCAGCAGCTTCGGCTTGGGACAGACGGAGGCTTTCTTT. This encodes CASSFGLGQTEAFF.

In regard to this clone: The identical CDR3 is also encoded by other nucleotide sequences in the sample. The V gene is TRBV7-8, the J gene TRBJ1-3; D call uncertain. V was clipped by 2 bases and J by 0 bases, with 8 bases between them. The CDR3 loop spans 15 amino acids. Per germline, CDR1 SGHVS and CDR2 FQNEAQ. CDR3 sequence reads: CASSLRGPSGNTIYF. The DNA of the CDR3 is TGTGCCAGCAGCTTACGAGGTCCCTCTGGAAACACCATATATTTT.